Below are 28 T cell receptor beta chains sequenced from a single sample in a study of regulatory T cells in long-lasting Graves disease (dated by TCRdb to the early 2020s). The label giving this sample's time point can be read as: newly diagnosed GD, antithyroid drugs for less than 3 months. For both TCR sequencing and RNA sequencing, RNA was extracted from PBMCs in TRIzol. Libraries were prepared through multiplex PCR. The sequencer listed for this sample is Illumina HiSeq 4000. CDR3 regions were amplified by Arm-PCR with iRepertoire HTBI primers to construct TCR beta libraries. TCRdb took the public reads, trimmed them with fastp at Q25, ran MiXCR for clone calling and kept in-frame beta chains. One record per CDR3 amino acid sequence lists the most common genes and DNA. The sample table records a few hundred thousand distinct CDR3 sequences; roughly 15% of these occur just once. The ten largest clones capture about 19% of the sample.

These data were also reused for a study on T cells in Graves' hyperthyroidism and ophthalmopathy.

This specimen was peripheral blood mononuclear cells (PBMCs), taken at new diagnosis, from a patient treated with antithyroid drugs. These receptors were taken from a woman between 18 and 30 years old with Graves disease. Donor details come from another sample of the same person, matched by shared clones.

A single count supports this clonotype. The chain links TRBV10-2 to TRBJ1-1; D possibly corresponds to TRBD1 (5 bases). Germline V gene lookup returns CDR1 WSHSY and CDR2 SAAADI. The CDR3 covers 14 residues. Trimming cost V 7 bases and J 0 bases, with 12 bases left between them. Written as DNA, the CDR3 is TGCGCCAGCAACTCCGGGACGGTGAACACTGAAGCTTTCTTT. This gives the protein CASNSGTVNTEAFF.

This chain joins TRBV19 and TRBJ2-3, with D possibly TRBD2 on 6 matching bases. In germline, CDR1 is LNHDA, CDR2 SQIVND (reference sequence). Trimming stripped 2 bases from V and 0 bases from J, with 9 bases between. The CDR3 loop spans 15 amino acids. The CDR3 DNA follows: TGTGCCAGTAGTATATCGGCGGGAAGCACAGATACGCAGTATTTT. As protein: CASSISAGSTDTQYF.

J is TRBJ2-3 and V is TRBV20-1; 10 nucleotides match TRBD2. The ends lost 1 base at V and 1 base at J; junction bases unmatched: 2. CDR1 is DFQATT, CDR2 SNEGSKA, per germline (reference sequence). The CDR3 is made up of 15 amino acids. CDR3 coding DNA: TGCAGTGCTAGAGGAACTAGCGGGGGCACAGATACGCAGTATTTT. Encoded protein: CSARGTSGGTDTQYF.

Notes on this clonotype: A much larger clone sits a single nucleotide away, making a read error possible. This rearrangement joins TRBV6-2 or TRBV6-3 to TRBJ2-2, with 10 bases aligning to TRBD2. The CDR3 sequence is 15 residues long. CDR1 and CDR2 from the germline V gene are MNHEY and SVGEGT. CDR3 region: CASNSAGGETGELSF. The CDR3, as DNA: TGTGCCAGCAACTCAGCGGGGGGGGAAACCGGGGAGCTGTCTTTT.

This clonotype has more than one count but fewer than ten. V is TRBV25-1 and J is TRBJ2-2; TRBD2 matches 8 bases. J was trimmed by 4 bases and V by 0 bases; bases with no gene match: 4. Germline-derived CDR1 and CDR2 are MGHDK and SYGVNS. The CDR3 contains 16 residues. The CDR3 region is CASSEYGGVGTGELFF. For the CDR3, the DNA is TGTGCCAGCAGTGAATACGGGGGGGTGGGCACCGGGGAGCTGTTTTTT.

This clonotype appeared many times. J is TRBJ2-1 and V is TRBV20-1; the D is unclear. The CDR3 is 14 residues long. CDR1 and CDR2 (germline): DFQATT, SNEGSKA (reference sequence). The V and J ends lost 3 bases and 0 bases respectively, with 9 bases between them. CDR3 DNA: TGCAGTGCTAGGGGATATAGCTCCTACAATGAGCAGTTCTTC. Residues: CSARGYSSYNEQFF.

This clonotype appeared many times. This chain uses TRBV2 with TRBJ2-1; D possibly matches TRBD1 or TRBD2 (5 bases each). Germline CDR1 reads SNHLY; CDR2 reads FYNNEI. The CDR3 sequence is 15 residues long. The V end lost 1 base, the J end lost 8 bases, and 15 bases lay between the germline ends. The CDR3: CASSEVGTPGDEQFF. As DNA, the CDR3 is TGTGCCAGCAGTGAAGTAGGGACCCCCGGCGATGAGCAGTTCTTC.

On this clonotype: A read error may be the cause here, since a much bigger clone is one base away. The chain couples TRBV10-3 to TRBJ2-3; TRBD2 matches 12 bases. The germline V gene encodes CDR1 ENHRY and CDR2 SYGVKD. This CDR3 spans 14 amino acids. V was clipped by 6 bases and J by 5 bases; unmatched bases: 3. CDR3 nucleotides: TGTGCCATCAGAGGACTAGCGGGACTAGATACGCAGTATTTT. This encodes CAIRGLAGLDTQYF.

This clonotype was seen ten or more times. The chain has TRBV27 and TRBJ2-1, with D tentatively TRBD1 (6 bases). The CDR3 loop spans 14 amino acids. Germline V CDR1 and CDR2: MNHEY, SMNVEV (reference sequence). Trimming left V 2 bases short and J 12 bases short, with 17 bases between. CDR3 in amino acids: CASSLGGPGKPQFF. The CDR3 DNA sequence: TGTGCCAGCAGTTTAGGGGGCCCGGGGAAGCCGCAGTTCTTC.

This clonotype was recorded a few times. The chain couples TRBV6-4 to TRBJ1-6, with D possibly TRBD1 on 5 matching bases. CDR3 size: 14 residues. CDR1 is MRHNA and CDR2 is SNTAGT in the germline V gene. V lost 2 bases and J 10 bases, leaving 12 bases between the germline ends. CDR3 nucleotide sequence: TGTGCCAGCAGTGACGGGGGGGTAGGATCACCCCTCCACTTT. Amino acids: CASSDGGVGSPLHF.

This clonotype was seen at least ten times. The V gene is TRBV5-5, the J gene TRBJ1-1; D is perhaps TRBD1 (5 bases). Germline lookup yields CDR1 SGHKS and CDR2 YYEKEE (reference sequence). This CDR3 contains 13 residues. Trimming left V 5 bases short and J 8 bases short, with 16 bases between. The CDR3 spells CASRIGTLYEAFF. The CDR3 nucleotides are TGTGCCAGCAGGATCGGGACGCTATACGAAGCTTTCTTT.

CDR3 in DNA: TGTGCCAGCAGCCAAATAGCGGGGGAAAACATTCAGTACTTC. This gives the protein CASSQIAGENIQYF. This sequence joins TRBV3-1 and TRBJ2-4; 9 bases align to TRBD2. The CDR3 covers 14 residues. Looked up from germline, CDR1 is LGHDT and CDR2 is YNNKEL (reference sequence). V trimming: 2 bases; J trimming: 5 bases; junction bases outside the gene matches: 1.

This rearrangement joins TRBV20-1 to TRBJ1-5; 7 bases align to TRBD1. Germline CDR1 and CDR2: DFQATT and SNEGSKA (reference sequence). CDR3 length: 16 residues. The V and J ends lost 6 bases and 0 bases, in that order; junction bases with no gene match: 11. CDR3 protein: CSAPGQRFDSNQPQHF. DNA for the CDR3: TGCAGTGCCCCGGGACAGCGATTTGATAGCAATCAGCCCCAGCATTTT.

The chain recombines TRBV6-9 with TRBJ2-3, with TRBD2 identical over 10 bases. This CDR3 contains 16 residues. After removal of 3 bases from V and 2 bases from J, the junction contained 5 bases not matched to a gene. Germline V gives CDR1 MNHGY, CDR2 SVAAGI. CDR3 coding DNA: TGTGCCAGCAGTTACCTTGGACTAGCGGACACAGATACGCAGTATTTT. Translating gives CASSYLGLADTDTQYF.

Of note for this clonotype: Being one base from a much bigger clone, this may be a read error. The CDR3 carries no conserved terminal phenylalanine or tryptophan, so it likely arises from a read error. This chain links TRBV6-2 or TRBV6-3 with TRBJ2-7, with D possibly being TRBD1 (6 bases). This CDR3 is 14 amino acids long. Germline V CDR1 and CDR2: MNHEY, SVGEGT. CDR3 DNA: TGCGCCAGCAGTGATAGCAGGGGTATTCTCGAGCAGTACCTC. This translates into CASSDSRGILEQYL.

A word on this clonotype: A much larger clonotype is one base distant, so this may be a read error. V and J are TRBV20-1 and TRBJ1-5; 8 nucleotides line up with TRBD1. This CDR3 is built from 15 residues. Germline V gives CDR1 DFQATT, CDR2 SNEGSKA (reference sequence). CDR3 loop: CSATTGGFGNQAQHF. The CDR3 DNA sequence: TGCAGTGCTACTACAGGGGGTTTTGGCAATCAGGCCCAGCATTTT.

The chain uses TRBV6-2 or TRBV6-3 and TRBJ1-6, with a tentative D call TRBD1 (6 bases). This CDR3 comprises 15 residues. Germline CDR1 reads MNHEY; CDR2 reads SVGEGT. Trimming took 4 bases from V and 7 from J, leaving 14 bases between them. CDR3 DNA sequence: TGTGCCAGCAGTTCCGACAGGTTGGGGAATTCACCCCTCCACTTT. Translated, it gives CASSSDRLGNSPLHF.

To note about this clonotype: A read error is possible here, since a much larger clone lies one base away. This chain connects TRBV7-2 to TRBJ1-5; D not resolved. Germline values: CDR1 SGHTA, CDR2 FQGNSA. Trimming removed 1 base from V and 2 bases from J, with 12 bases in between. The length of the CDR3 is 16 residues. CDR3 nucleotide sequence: TGTGCCAGCAGCTTAGAGAGCCCCAGTGGCAATCAGCCCCAGCATTTT. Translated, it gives CASSLESPSGNQPQHF.

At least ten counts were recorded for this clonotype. The chain's CDR3 is CASSQISGSQYEQYF. The CDR3 region has the DNA TGTGCCAGCAGTCAGATTAGCGGGAGTCAGTACGAGCAGTACTTC. The rearrangement links TRBV28 to TRBJ2-7; 9 bases agree with TRBD2. Germline CDR1 is MDHEN and CDR2 is SYDVKM. The CDR3 totals 15 residues. The ends lost 5 bases at V and 4 bases at J; junction bases unmatched: 9.

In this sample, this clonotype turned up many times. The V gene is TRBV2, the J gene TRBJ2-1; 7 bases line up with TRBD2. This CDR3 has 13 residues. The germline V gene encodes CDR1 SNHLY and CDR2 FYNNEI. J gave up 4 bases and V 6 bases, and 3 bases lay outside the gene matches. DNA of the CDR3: TGTGCCAGCAGGCGGGAGCATTACAATGAGCAGTTCTTC. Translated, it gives CASRREHYNEQFF. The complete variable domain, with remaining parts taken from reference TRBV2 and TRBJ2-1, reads EPEVTQTPSHQVTQMGQEVILRCVPISNHLYFYWYRQILGQKVEFLVSFYNNEISEKSEIFDDQFSVERPDGSNFTLKIRSTKLEDSAMYFCASRREHYNEQFFGPGTRLTVL.

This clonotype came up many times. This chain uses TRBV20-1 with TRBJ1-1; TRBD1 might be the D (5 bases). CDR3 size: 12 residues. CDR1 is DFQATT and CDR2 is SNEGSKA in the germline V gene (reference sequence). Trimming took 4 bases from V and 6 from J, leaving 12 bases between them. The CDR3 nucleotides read TGCAGTGCTATCCGGGACCAAGCTGAAGCTTTCTTT. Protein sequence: CSAIRDQAEAFF.

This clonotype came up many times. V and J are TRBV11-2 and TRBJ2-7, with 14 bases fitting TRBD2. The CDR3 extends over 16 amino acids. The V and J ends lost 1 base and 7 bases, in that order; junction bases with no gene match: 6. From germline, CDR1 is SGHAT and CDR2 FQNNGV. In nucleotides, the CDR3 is TGTGCCAGCAGCTTAGGACTAGCGGGAGGGCAAGGGGAGCAGTACTTC. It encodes CASSLGLAGGQGEQYF.

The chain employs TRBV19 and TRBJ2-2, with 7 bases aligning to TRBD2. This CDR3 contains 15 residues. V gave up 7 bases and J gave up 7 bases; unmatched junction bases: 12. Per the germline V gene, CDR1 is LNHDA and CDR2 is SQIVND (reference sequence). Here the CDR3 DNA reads TGTGCCAGTAAAGGTGGAAGAGGGAGGGACGGGGAGCTGTTTTTT. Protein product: CASKGGRGRDGELFF.

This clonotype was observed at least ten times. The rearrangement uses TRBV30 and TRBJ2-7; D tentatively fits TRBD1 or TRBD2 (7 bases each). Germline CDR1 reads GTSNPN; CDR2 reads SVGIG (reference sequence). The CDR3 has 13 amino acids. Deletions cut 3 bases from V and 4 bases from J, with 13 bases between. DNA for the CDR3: TGTGCCTGGAGCCTCCAGGGGGGGTACGAGCAGTACTTC. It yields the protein CAWSLQGGYEQYF.

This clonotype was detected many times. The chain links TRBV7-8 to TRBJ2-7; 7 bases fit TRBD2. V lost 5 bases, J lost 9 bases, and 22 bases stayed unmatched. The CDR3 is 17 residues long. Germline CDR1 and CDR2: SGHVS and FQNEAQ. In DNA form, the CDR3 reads TGTGCCAGCAGCCGCCCCAAAGTAGCGGGCCGATCCGAGGGGCAGTACTTC. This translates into CASSRPKVAGRSEGQYF. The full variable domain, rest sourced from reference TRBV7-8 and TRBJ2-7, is GAGVSQSPRYKVAKRGQDVALRCDPISGHVSLFWYQQALGQGPEFLTYFQNEAQLDKSGLPSDRFFAERPEGSVSTLKIQRTQQEDSAVYLCASSRPKVAGRSEGQYFGPGTRLTVT.

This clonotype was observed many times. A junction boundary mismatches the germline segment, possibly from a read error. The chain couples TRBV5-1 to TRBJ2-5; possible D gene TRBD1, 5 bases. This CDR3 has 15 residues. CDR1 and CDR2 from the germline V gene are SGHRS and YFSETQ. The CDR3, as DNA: TGCGCCAGCAGCTACCGACAGCATTATGAAGAGGCCCAGTACTTC. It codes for CASSYRQHYEEAQYF.

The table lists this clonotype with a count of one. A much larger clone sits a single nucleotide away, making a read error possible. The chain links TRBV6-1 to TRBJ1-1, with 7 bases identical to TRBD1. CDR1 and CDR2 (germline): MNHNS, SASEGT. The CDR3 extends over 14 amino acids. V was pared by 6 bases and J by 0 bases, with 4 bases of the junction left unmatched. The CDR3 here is CASSHRGVNTEAFF. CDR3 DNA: TGTGCCAGCAGCCACAGGGGTGTGAACACTGAAGCTTTCTTT.

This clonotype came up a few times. The CDR3 is CASTRGAAGELFF. The CDR3 DNA follows: TGTGCCAGCACACGGGGGGCCGCCGGGGAGCTGTTTTTT. The V gene is TRBV27, the J gene TRBJ2-2, with a possible D match to TRBD2 (7 bases). CDR1 is MNHEY, CDR2 SMNVEV, per germline (reference sequence). The CDR3 covers 13 residues. V was cut by 7 bases and J by 6 bases, with 12 bases left in between.